What follows are 28 T cell receptor beta chains derived from one specimen sequenced in a study of response to subunit inactivated influenza vaccine. TCRdb recomputed calls from the RT-PCR reads with MiXCR, one row per CDR3 protein. The sample lists approximately 530,000 distinct CDR3 sequences; less than 8% were seen once. This specimen was PBMCs from blood, taken less than 30 months after vaccination. Receptor source: a man aged 50 to 75 who received an inactivated influenza vaccine.

This rearrangement joins TRBV2 to TRBJ2-7; possibly TRBD2 for D (6 bases). CDR3 length: 15 amino acids. Looked up from germline, CDR1 is SNHLY and CDR2 is FYNNEI. V shed 6 bases and J shed 4 bases, with 19 bases lying between them. DNA of the CDR3: TGTGCCAGCAGAGAGGAGGGTAATGGTTTATACGAGCAGTACTTC. As protein: CASREEGNGLYEQYF.

This clonotype was detected a few times. The gene calls are TRBV20-1 and TRBJ2-4; maybe TRBD1 (6 bases). Germline V lookup: CDR1 DFQATT, CDR2 SNEGSKA (reference sequence). V lost 3 bases, J lost 6 bases, and 21 bases lay in between. The CDR3 is made up of 16 amino acids. The CDR3: CSARSSQGPAPNIQYF. The CDR3 DNA reads TGCAGTGCTAGGTCGAGTCAGGGGCCCGCCCCAAACATTCAGTACTTC.

In its sample, this clonotype was seen many times. The chain has TRBV20-1 and TRBJ2-7; D call uncertain. The CDR3 covers 13 residues. The V and J ends lost 6 bases and 6 bases respectively, with 18 bases between them. Germline V gives CDR1 DFQATT, CDR2 SNEGSKA (reference sequence). The CDR3 bases are TGCAGTGCCCCACTAACAGCCCTCCCCGAGCAGTACTTC. This encodes CSAPLTALPEQYF.

This chain uses TRBV20-1 with TRBJ1-2, with D possibly matching TRBD1 (6 bases). The length of the CDR3 is 14 residues. V shed 0 bases and J shed 4 bases, with 12 bases lying between them. Germline V gene data show CDR1 as DFQATT and CDR2 as SNEGSKA (reference sequence). CDR3 sequence: CSARDGRGGYGYTF. The DNA for the CDR3 is TGCAGTGCTAGAGATGGCAGGGGCGGCTATGGCTACACCTTC.

Remarks on this clonotype: With a much larger clone just one base away, this may be a read error. CDR3 protein: CASSPVTSGRINDQFF. In DNA, the CDR3 is TGTGCCAGCTCACCAGTCACGAGCGGGAGAATAAATGATCAGTTCTTC. The chain recombines TRBV18 with TRBJ2-1; 8 bases align to TRBD2. The CDR3 extends over 16 amino acids. The germline CDR1 and CDR2 sequences are KGHSH and LQKENI.

This chain connects TRBV10-3 to TRBJ1-4, with D uncertain. Trimming took off 4 bases at V and 7 bases at J, with 7 bases between the two ends. CDR1 is ENHRY, CDR2 SYGVKD, per germline. The CDR3 covers 12 residues. This chain's CDR3 is CAISGSSEKLFF. The CDR3 bases are TGTGCCATCAGTGGGTCGAGTGAAAAACTGTTTTTT.

This sequence joins TRBV20-1 and TRBJ2-1, with 9 bases identical to TRBD2. This CDR3 region has 14 residues. Per the germline V gene, CDR1 is DFQATT and CDR2 is SNEGSKA (reference sequence). Unmatched junction bases numbered 9, after V lost 6 bases and J lost 6 bases. The CDR3 is CSATGSGGTNEQFF. CDR3 DNA: TGCAGTGCCACCGGGAGCGGGGGGACCAATGAGCAGTTCTTC.

The chain has TRBV5-1 and TRBJ2-4; 8 nucleotides align to TRBD2. Per the germline V gene, CDR1 is SGHRS and CDR2 is YFSETQ. Germline trimming cut 0 bases from V and 4 bases from J; bases unmatched to any gene: 3. This CDR3 region has 15 residues. This chain's CDR3 is CASSLEASGKNIQYF. CDR3 bases: TGCGCCAGCAGCTTGGAGGCTAGCGGGAAAAACATTCAGTACTTC.

This clonotype has ten or more counts. The rearrangement joins TRBV10-3 to TRBJ2-5; 11 bases are a match to TRBD2. The V gene end was trimmed by 8 bases and the J gene end by 5 bases; junction bases not matched to a gene: 4. The germline V gene encodes CDR1 ENHRY and CDR2 SYGVKD. This CDR3 is 13 amino acids long. CDR3: CAIRPSGRETQYF. In nucleotides, the CDR3 is TGTGCCATCCGGCCTAGCGGGAGGGAGACCCAGTACTTC.

This clonotype has a handful of counts. The rearrangement joins TRBV2 to TRBJ2-3, with D unclear. CDR3 length: 14 residues. Trimming took off 7 bases at V and 0 bases at J, with 11 bases between the two ends. Germline-derived CDR1 and CDR2 are SNHLY and FYNNEI. CDR3 nucleotides: TGTGCCAGCAATGGCAGCCCTAGCACAGATACGCAGTATTTT. As protein: CASNGSPSTDTQYF.

This clonotype was counted between two and nine times. The chain links TRBV6-2 or TRBV6-3 to TRBJ1-1; D remains unclear. Germline V CDR1 and CDR2: MNHEY, SVGEGT. The CDR3 runs 14 residues. V lost 4 bases to trimming and J lost 1 base, with 10 bases between them. The DNA of the CDR3 is TGTGCCAGCAGTTTCCGCGGGGAGAACACTGAAGCTTTCTTT. Amino acid sequence: CASSFRGENTEAFF.

This clonotype was seen a handful of times. The chain has TRBV20-1 and TRBJ2-5; a weak D match, TRBD1 (7 bases). CDR1 DFQATT and CDR2 SNEGSKA come from the germline V gene (reference sequence). V lost 3 bases to trimming and J lost 1 base, with 12 bases between them. The CDR3 is 14 amino acids. The CDR3 protein is CSARSGGLQETQYF. The CDR3 coding sequence is TGCAGTGCTAGGTCAGGGGGGCTCCAAGAGACCCAGTACTTC.

The sample holds a few counts of this clonotype. The rearrangement joins TRBV4-3 to TRBJ2-7, with no clear D. Germline V lookup: CDR1 LGHNA, CDR2 YSLEER. Trimming took 0 bases from V and 3 from J, leaving 12 bases between them. This CDR3 region has 15 residues. Here the CDR3 reads CASSQDQASFYEQYF. The CDR3 nucleotides are TGCGCCAGCAGCCAAGATCAGGCCAGTTTCTACGAGCAGTACTTC.

The sample holds a few counts of this clonotype. The chain joins TRBV30 to TRBJ1-5, with 7 bases aligning to TRBD1. This CDR3 has 14 residues. V trimming: 3 bases; J trimming: 5 bases; junction bases outside the gene matches: 7. The germline V gene encodes CDR1 GTSNPN and CDR2 SVGIG (reference sequence). The CDR3 here is CAWSTGALDQPQHF. In DNA form, the CDR3 reads TGTGCCTGGAGCACAGGGGCCTTGGATCAGCCCCAGCATTTT.

This clonotype occurred a few times. The chain is built from TRBV18 and TRBJ2-1; D ambiguous. V lost 0 bases to trimming and J lost 1 base, with 7 bases between them. This CDR3 contains 15 residues. From germline, CDR1 is KGHSH and CDR2 LQKENI. The CDR3 region has the DNA TGTGCCAGCTCACCACCGATCAAGTCCTACAATGAGCAGTTCTTC. It is translated as CASSPPIKSYNEQFF.

This clonotype was detected a few times. The chain is built from TRBV24-1 and TRBJ2-1; TRBD2 matches at 11 bases. This CDR3 region has 17 residues. Looked up from germline, CDR1 is KGHDR and CDR2 is SFDVKD. V shed 2 bases, J shed 7 bases, and the junction held 9 bases outside the gene matches. The CDR3 DNA is TGTGCCACCAGTGATTCAATCCGACTAGCGGGGCTTAATGAGCAGTTCTTC. Protein sequence: CATSDSIRLAGLNEQFF.

The rearrangement links TRBV20-1 to TRBJ2-2; a weak D match, TRBD2 (5 bases). Germline assignment: CDR1 DFQATT and CDR2 SNEGSKA (reference sequence). The CDR3 totals 14 residues. V was shortened by 6 bases and J by 4 bases, with 15 bases between the two germline ends. The CDR3 region is CSADSEPGTGELFF. The CDR3 coding sequence is TGCAGTGCCGATAGCGAGCCGGGCACCGGGGAGCTGTTTTTT.

This clonotype was counted a few times. This rearrangement joins TRBV7-2 to TRBJ2-3, with a weak D call TRBD2 (5 bases). Between the trimmed V and J ends, which lost 4 bases and 0 bases, there was a span of 11 bases. Germline CDR1 is SGHTA and CDR2 is FQGNSA. This CDR3 region has 15 residues. DNA for the CDR3: TGTGCCAGCAGCTCTACCCGGACTAGCACAGATACGCAGTATTTT. Translating it yields CASSSTRTSTDTQYF. Variable domain in full (rest from reference TRBV7-2 and TRBJ2-3): GAGVSQSPSNKVTEKGKDVELRCDPISGHTALYWYRQSLGQGLEFLIYFQGNSAPDKSGLPSDRFSAERTGGSVSTLTIQRTQQEDSAVYLCASSSTRTSTDTQYFGPGTRLTVL.

The V call is TRBV7-6, the J call TRBJ2-7; D remains unclear. V gave up 4 bases and J gave up 7 bases, with 11 bases separating them. This CDR3 has 12 residues. Looked up from germline, CDR1 is SGHVS and CDR2 is FNYEAQ. CDR3 amino acids: CASSSPSGEQYF. The DNA of the CDR3 is TGTGCCAGCAGCTCCCCCTCGGGTGAGCAGTACTTC.

The chain employs TRBV4-1 and TRBJ1-5; D gene uncertain. Per the germline V gene, CDR1 is MGHRA and CDR2 is YSYEKL. V was shortened by 1 base and J by 0 bases, with 13 bases between the two germline ends. This CDR3 spans 17 amino acids. This CDR3 reads CASSQVTRAYSNQPQHF. The DNA of the CDR3 is TGCGCCAGCAGCCAAGTTACGCGCGCTTATAGCAATCAGCCCCAGCATTTT.

This sequence joins TRBV27 and TRBJ1-2; tentative D call: TRBD1 (5 bases). Germline CDR1 is MNHEY and CDR2 is SMNVEV (reference sequence). Trimming took off 5 bases at V and 4 bases at J, with 17 bases between the two ends. CDR3 size: 15 residues. The CDR3 DNA sequence: TGTGCCAGCAGTCCTACCATCAGGGTAGGCTATGGCTACACCTTC. Encoded protein: CASSPTIRVGYGYTF.

On this clonotype itself: At one end the junction does not follow the germline gene, possibly because of a read error. The chain uses TRBV7-9 and TRBJ1-2; maybe TRBD1 (5 bases). Germline CDR1 is SEHNR and CDR2 is FQNEAQ (reference sequence). This CDR3 has 10 residues. CDR3 nucleotides: TGTGCCAGCAGCTTAGACCGGGGGTCGTTC. Translated: CASSLDRGSF. Full variable domain (missing parts from reference TRBV7-9 and TRBJ1-2): DTGVSQNPRHKITKRGQNVTFRCDPISEHNRLYWYRQTLGQGPEFLTYFQNEAQLEKSRLLSDRFSAERPKGSFSTLEIQRTEQGDSAMYLCASSLDRGSFGSGTRLTVV.

V gene TRBV6-2 or TRBV6-3 combines with J gene TRBJ2-4; D could derive from TRBD1 or TRBD2 (5 bases each). Germline loops: CDR1 MNHEY, CDR2 SVGEGT. The CDR3 spans 14 residues. With 8 bases removed from V and 0 bases from J, the gap between germline ends came to 11 bases. This CDR3 is CASGDGIAKNIQYF. The CDR3 DNA sequence: TGTGCCAGCGGGGACGGAATAGCCAAAAACATTCAGTACTTC.

V and J are TRBV18 and TRBJ1-4; no clear D. V was pared by 3 bases and J by 4 bases, with 12 bases between. The CDR3 has 15 amino acids. Germline V gene lookup returns CDR1 KGHSH and CDR2 LQKENI. Written as DNA, the CDR3 is TGTGCCAGCTCACCCCCCGGGAGCCTTAATGAAAAACTGTTTTTT. Translation: CASSPPGSLNEKLFF. The full variable domain, rest sourced from reference TRBV18 and TRBJ1-4, is NAGVMQNPRHLVRRRGQEARLRCSPMKGHSHVYWYRQLPEEGLKFMVYLQKENIIDESGMPKERFSAEFPKEGPSILRIQQVVRGDSAAYFCASSPPGSLNEKLFFGSGTQLSVL.

CDR3 bases: TGTGCCAGCAGCTTTGGAGGTGGGGAGACCCAGTACTTC. Protein product: CASSFGGGETQYF. The rearrangement uses TRBV7-2 and TRBJ2-5; D may be TRBD2 (5 bases). The CDR3 sequence is 13 residues long. Per germline, CDR1 SGHTA and CDR2 FQGNSA. V gave up 3 bases and J gave up 5 bases, with 10 bases separating them. The entire variable domain, with the rest obtained from reference TRBV7-2 and TRBJ2-5, is as follows: GAGVSQSPSNKVTEKGKDVELRCDPISGHTALYWYRQSLGQGLEFLIYFQGNSAPDKSGLPSDRFSAERTGGSVSTLTIQRTQQEDSAVYLCASSFGGGETQYFGPGTRLLVL.

V is TRBV6-1 and J is TRBJ2-2; either TRBD1 or TRBD2 may fit D (6 bases each). Germline V gives CDR1 MNHNS, CDR2 SASEGT. Trimming shortened V by 4 bases and J by 4 bases, and 13 bases separated the two germline ends. The CDR3 has 15 residues. In DNA, the CDR3 is TGTGCCAGCAGTGTTGGGGGGCGCCCCACCGGGGAGCTGTTTTTT. Amino acid sequence: CASSVGGRPTGELFF.

This clonotype was counted many times. The CDR3 coding sequence is TGTGCCAGCAGTGAATGGTCCTACGAGCAGTACTTC. It specifies CASSEWSYEQYF. The rearrangement joins TRBV2 to TRBJ2-7; D ambiguous. With 2 bases removed from V and 1 base from J, the gap between germline ends came to 3 bases. Per the germline V gene, CDR1 is SNHLY and CDR2 is FYNNEI. The CDR3 is 12 residues long.

This clonotype was picked up many times. The genes are TRBV12-3 or TRBV12-4 and TRBJ2-3, with 13 bases aligning to TRBD2. With 10 bases clipped from V and 6 bases from J, the junction kept 10 bases outside the gene matches. The CDR3 totals 15 residues. CDR3 in amino acids: CATKPPGLAGDTQYF. The CDR3 region has the DNA TGTGCCACCAAACCCCCGGGACTAGCGGGGGATACGCAGTATTTT.